This T cell receptor (beta chain) was captured by sequencing in a study of blood T cell repertoires in COVID-19. Study in general: Sample material is recorded as cDNA or gDNA derived from T cells, B-cell-depleted T cells, or PBMCs.

Original processing notes: Estimation of nucleated cell counts relied on the amplification of reference gene primers. Here immunoSEQ multiplex PCR was the method, and the copy in TCRdb shows in-frame clones only, minus some. For V, J and clone size, that table is used; D and trimming come from the DNA. The sample shows roughly 110,000 clones, around 83% of them seen only once. This CDR3 region has 14 residues. CDR1 is SGHRS, CDR2 YFSETQ, per germline. V was clipped by 4 bases and J by 4 bases, with 13 bases between them. Sequenced: peripheral blood. This clonotype originated in a man aged 35-49 years with acute or convalescent COVID-19. The chain recombines TRBV5-1 with TRBJ2-3, with D possibly TRBD2 on 6 matching bases. As DNA, the CDR3 is TGCGCCAGCAGCCTCTCTAGCGAGGCAGATACGCAGTATTTT. This encodes CASSLSSEADTQYF.